The text below deals with one T cell receptor (beta chain). What it binds is unknown. This entry comes from a study of cytomegalovirus exposure and HLA in healthy donors. Vbeta (60) and Jbeta (13) primers were used in the PCR. Measured with immunoSEQ multiplex PCR; TCRdb has only the in-frame clones, and not every one. The repertoire has about 150,000 clones, approximately 80% of them found once; the top ten carry roughly 1.8%. V lost 5 bases, J lost 2 bases, and 7 bases stayed unmatched. Germline V gene lookup returns CDR1 LNHNV and CDR2 YYDKDF (reference sequence). The CDR3 is 16 amino acids. Findings of the study overall: In a later analysis, several top co-occurrence clusters appeared linked to parvovirus B19, influenza, CMV and Epstein-Barr virus.

The rearrangement joins TRBV15 to TRBJ2-3, with 10 positions matching TRBD1. The clonotype comes from a woman between 40 and 50 years old in good health and CMV-seronegative. Sequencing input: PBMCs. CDR3 in amino acids: CATSWAGTGVTDTQYF. CDR3 DNA: TGTGCCACCAGCTGGGCCGGGACAGGGGTCACAGATACGCAGTATTTT.